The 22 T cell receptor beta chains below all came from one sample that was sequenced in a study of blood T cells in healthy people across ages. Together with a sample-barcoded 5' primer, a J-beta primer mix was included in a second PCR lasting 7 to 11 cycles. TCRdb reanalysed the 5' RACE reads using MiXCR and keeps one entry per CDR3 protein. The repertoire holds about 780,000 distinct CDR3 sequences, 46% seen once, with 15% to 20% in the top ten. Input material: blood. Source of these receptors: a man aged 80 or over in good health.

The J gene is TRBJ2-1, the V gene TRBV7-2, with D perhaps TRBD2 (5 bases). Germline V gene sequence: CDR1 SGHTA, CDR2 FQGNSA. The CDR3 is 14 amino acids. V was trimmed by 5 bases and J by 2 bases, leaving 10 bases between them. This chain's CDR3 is CASSVKLAYNEQFF. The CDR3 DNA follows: TGTGCCAGCAGCGTGAAACTAGCCTACAATGAGCAGTTCTTC.

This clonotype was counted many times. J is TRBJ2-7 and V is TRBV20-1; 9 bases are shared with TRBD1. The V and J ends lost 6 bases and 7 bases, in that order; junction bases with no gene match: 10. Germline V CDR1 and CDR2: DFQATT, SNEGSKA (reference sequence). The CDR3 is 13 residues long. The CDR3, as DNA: TGCAGTGCCACCGGGACAGGGACGCCTGAGCAGTACTTC. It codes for CSATGTGTPEQYF.

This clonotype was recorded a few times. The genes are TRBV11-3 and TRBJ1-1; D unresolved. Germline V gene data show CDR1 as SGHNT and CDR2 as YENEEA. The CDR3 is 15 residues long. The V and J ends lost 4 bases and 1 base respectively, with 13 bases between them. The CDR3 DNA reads TGTGCCAGCAGCTACCGGGCAAGTTGGAACACTGAAGCTTTCTTT. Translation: CASSYRASWNTEAFF.

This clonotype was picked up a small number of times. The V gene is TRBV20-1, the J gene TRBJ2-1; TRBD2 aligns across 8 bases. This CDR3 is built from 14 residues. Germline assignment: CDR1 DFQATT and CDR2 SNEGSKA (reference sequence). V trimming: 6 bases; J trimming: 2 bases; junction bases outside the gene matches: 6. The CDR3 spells CSATDSGTYNEQFF. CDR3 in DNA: TGCAGTGCGACGGATAGCGGGACCTACAATGAGCAGTTCTTC.

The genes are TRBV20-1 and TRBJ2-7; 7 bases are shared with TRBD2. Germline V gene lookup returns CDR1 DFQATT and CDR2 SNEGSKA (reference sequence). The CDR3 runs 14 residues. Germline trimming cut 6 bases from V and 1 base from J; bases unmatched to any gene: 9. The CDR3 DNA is TGCAGTGCCCGGCCGGGACTACAATCCTACGAGCAGTACTTC. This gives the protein CSARPGLQSYEQYF.

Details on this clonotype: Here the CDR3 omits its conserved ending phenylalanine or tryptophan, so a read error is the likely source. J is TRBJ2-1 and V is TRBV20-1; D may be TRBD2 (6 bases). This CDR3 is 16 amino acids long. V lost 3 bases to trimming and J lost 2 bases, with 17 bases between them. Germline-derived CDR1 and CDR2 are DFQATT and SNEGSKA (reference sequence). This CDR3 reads CSASLGGRGTYNEQFL. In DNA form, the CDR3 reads TGCAGTGCTAGCCTTGGAGGGCGCGGAACCTACAATGAGCAGTTCCTC.

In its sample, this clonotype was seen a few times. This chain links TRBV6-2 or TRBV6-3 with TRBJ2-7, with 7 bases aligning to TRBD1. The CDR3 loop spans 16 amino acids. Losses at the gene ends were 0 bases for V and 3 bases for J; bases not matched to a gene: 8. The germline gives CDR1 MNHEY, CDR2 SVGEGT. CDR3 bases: TGTGCCAGCAGTTACTCCTTTCTCCAGGGGGTCTACGAGCAGTACTTC. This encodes CASSYSFLQGVYEQYF.

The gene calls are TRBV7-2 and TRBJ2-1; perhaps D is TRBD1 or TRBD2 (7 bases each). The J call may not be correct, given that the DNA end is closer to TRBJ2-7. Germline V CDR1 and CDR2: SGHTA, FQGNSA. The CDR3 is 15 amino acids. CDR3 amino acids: CASSLLLRGGNEQYF. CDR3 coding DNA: TGTGCCAGCAGCTTACTGCTCAGGGGGGGTAATGAGCAGTACTTC.

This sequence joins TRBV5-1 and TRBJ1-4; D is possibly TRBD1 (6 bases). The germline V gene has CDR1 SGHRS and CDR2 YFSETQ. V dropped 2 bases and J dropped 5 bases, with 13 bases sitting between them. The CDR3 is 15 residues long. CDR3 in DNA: TGCGCCAGCAGCTTTGCGGACAGCCAAAATGAAAAACTGTTTTTT. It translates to CASSFADSQNEKLFF.

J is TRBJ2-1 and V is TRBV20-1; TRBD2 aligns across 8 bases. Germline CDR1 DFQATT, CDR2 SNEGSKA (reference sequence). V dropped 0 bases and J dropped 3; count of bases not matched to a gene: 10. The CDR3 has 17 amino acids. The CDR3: CSARDQRTSRFYNEQFF. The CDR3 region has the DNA TGCAGTGCTAGAGATCAGAGGACTAGCAGGTTCTACAATGAGCAGTTCTTC.

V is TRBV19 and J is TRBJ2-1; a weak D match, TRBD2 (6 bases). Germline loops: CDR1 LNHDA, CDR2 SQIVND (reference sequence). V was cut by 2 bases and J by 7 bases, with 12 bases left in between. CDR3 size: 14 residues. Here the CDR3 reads CASSIIGGQNEQFF. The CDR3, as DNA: TGTGCCAGTAGTATAATCGGAGGGCAAAATGAGCAGTTCTTC. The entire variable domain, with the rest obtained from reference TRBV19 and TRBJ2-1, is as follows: DGGITQSPKYLFRKEGQNVTLSCEQNLNHDAMYWYRQDPGQGLRLIYYSQIVNDFQKGDIAEGYSVSREKKESFPLTVTSAQKNPTAFYLCASSIIGGQNEQFFGPGTRLTVL.

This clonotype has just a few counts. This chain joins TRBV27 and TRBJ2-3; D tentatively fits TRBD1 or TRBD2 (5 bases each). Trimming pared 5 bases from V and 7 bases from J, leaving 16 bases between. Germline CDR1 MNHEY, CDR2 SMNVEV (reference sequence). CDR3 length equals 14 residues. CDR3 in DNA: TGTGCCAGCAGTCACCGGGACCCCATCAATACGCAGTATTTT. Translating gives CASSHRDPINTQYF.

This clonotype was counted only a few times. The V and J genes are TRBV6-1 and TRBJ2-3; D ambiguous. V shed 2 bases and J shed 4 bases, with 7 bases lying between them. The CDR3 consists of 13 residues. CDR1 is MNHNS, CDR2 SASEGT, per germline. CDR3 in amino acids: CASSETASDTQYF. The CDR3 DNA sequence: TGTGCCAGCAGTGAAACAGCTTCAGATACGCAGTATTTT.

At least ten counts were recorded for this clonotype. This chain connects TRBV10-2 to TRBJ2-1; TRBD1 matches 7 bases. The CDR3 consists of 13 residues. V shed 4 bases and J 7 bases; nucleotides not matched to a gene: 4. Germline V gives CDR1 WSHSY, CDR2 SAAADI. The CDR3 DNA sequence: TGCGCCAGCAGTGCCACGGACAGGAATGAGCAGTTCTTC. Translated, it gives CASSATDRNEQFF.

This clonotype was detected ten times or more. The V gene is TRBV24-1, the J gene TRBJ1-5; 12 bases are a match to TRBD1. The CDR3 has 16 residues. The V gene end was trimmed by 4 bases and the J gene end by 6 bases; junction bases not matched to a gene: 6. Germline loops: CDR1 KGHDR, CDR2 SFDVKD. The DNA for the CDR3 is TGTGCCACCAGTGACCACGGGACAGGGGGCGGTCAGCCCCAGCATTTT. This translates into CATSDHGTGGGQPQHF.

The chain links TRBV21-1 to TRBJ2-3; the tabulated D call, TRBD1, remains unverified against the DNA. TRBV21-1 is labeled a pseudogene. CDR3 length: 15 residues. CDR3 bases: TGTGCCAGCAGCAAATCAGGGGTTGGCGCAGATACGCAGTATTTT. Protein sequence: CASSKSGVGADTQYF.

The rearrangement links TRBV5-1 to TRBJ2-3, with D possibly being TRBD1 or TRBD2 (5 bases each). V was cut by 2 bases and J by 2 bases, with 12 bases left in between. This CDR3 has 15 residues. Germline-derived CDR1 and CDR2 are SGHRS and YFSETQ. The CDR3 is CASSLLGAATDTQYF. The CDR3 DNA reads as TGCGCCAGCAGCTTACTCGGGGCAGCCACAGATACGCAGTATTTT.

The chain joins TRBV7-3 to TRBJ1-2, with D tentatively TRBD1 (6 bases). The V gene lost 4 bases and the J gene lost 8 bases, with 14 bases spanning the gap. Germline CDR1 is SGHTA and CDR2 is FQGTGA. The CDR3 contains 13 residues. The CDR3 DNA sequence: TGTGCCAGCAGCTCTACAGGGCGGGACGGCTACACCTTC. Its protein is CASSSTGRDGYTF.

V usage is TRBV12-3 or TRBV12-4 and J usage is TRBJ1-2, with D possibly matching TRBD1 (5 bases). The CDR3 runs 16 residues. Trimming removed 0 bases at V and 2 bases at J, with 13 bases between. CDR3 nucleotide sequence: TGTGCCAGCAGTTTAGCTTGGGATGGGGGAAACTATGGCTACACCTTC. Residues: CASSLAWDGGNYGYTF.

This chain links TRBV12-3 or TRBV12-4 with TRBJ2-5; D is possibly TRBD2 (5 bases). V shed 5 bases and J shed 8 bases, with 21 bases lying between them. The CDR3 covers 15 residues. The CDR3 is CASSPWGAGAGTQYF. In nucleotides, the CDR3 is TGTGCCAGCAGTCCCTGGGGAGCAGGCGCGGGCACCCAGTACTTC.

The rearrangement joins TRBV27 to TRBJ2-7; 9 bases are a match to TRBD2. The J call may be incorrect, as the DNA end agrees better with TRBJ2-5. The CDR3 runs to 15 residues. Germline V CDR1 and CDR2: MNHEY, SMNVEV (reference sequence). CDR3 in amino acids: CASSLSTLAGETQYF. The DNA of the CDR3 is TGTGCCAGCAGTTTATCGACACTAGCGGGAGAGACCCAGTACTTC.

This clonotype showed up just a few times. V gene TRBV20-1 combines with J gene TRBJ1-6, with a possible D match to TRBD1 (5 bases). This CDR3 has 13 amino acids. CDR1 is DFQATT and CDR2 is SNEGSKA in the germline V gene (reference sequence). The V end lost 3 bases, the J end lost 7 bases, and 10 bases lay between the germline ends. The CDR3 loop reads CSARDTRNSPLHF. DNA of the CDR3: TGCAGTGCTAGGGACACGAGGAATTCACCCCTCCACTTT.